This TCR beta chain was documented in a study of beta chain features in type 1 diabetes. Across the whole study: Patients were similar to healthy donors in age and gender (as well as in cell yields). General study findings and limits: Shorter TCRB CDR3s, moderately but significantly so, were found in Type 1 diabetes patients in all four CD4+ subsets.

This CDR3 is 14 amino acids long. The trim removed 4 bases at V and 6 bases at J, leaving 7 bases unmatched. In germline, CDR1 is GTSNPN, CDR2 SVGIG (reference sequence). Isolated RNA was reverse transcribed in full, so expressed TCRB transcripts were sequenced. The data were produced by immunoSEQ multiplex PCR, yet TCRdb's version contains in-frame clones alone and is incomplete. This repertoire shows over 600,000 clones, 12% found once; its top ten account for 0.095% to 0.15%. In the case of this clone: Its antigen remains unidentified.

This sequence joins TRBV30 and TRBJ1-5; 9 bases agree with TRBD1. Source material: naive CD4+ T cells from blood. The clonotype comes from a man aged 25-45 years with type 1 diabetes. The CDR3 DNA sequence: TGTGCCTGGACCTCGGGACAGGGTAGTCAGCCCCAGCATTTT. It encodes CAWTSGQGSQPQHF.